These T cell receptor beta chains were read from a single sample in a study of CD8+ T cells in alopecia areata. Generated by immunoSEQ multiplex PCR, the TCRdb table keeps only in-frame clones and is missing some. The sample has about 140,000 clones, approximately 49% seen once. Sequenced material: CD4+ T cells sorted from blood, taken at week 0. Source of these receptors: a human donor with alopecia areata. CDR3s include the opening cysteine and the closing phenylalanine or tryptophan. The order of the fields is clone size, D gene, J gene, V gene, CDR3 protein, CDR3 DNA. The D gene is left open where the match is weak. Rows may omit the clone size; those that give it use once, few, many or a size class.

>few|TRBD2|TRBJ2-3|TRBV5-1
CASSRAGGADTQYF
TGCGCCAGCAGCAGGGCGGGAGGGGCAGATACGCAGTATTTT
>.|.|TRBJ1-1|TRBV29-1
CSVEVTNTEAFF
TGCAGCGTTGAAGTCACGAACACTGAAGCTTTCTTT
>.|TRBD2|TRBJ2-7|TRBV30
CAWSVNLGGRASHEQYF
TGTGCCTGGAGTGTTAATCTGGGCGGGAGGGCCTCCCACGAGCAGTACTTC
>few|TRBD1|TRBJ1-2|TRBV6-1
CASSPRGIFSGYTF
TGTGCCAGCAGCCCCAGGGGGATCTTTTCTGGCTACACCTTC
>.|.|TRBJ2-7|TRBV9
CASSVGTAPLSF
TGTGCCAGCAGCGTAGGTACAGCGCCACTCTCCTTC
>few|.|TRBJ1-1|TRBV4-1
CASSQVTNTEAFF
TGCGCCAGCAGCCAAGTAACGAACACTGAAGCTTTCTTT
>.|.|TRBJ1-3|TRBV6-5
CASRRLSSGNTIYF
TGTGCCAGCAGGCGACTGAGCTCTGGAAACACCATATATTTT
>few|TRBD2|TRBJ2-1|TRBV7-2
CASSAGLASNNEQFF
TGTGCCAGCAGCGCTGGACTAGCGTCCAACAATGAGCAGTTCTTC
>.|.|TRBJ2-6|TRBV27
CASSLWGHGANVLTF
TGTGCCAGCAGTTTATGGGGGCACGGGGCCAACGTCCTGACTTTC
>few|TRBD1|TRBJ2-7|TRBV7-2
CASSLVWTGSYEQYF
TGTGCCAGCAGCTTGGTCTGGACAGGTTCCTACGAGCAGTACTTC
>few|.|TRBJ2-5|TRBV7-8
CASSHTRALWETQYF
TGTGCCAGCAGCCATACCAGGGCCCTTTGGGAGACCCAGTACTTC
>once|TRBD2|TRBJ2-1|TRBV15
CATSRVAGLAGAGSYNEQFF
TGTGCCACCAGCAGAGTGGCGGGACTAGCGGGAGCCGGTTCCTACAATGAGCAGTTCTTC
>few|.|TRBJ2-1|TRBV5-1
CASSFLGDEQFF
TGCGCCAGCAGCTTCCTGGGGGATGAGCAGTTCTTC
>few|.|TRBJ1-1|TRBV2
CASRPRVGGYTEAFF
TGTGCCAGCAGACCAAGGGTGGGGGGTTACACTGAAGCTTTCTTT
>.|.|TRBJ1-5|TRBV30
CAWATGLLTQPQHF
TGTGCCTGGGCTACAGGGCTTTTGACTCAGCCCCAGCATTTT
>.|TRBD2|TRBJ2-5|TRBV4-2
CASSRRTSGISEETQYF
TGTGCCAGCAGCCGTAGGACTAGCGGGATTTCGGAGGAGACCCAGTACTTC
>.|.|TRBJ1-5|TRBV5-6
CASSFRQGGNQPQHF
TGTGCCAGCAGCTTTCGGCAGGGCGGCAATCAGCCCCAGCATTTT
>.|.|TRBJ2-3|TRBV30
CAWSNERSSTDTQYF
TGTGCCTGGAGTAACGAGAGGTCTAGCACAGATACGCAGTATTTT
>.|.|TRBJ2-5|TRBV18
CASSPGPRVAQETQYF
TGTGCCAGCTCACCGGGTCCTAGGGTTGCGCAAGAGACCCAGTACTTC
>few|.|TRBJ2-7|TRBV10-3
CAISERGPHDEQYF
TGTGCCATCAGTGAGCGGGGACCCCACGACGAGCAGTACTTC
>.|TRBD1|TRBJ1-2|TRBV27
CASSLSTGGGYGYTF
TGTGCCAGCAGTTTATCGACAGGGGGCGGCTATGGCTACACCTTC
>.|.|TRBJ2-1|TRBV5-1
CASSFHGISYNEQFF
TGCGCCAGCAGCTTCCACGGTATCTCCTACAATGAGCAGTTCTTC
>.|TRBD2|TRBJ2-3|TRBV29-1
CSVPGIAGATDTQYF
TGCAGCGTTCCCGGGATAGCGGGAGCGACAGATACGCAGTATTTT
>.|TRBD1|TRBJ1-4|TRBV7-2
CASSFNAPGGGTNEKLFF
TGTGCCAGCAGCTTTAATGCACCAGGGGGAGGCACTAATGAAAAACTGTTTTTT
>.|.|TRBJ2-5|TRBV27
CASSLVRRETQYF
TGTGCCAGCAGTTTGGTCAGGAGGGAGACCCAGTACTTC
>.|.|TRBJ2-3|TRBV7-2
CASSFQGSPGWSTQYF
TGTGCCAGCAGCTTCCAGGGTTCTCCGGGATGGTCTACGCAGTATTTT
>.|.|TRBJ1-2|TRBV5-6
CASSLMGSHGYTF
TGTGCCAGCAGCTTGATGGGGTCCCATGGCTACACCTTC
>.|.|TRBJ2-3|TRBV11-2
CASSLSLHIISSGTQYF
TGTGCCAGCAGCCTATCCCTCCACATCATCTCCTCGGGAACGCAGTATTTT
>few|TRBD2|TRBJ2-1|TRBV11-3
CASSGGTSGRDNEQFF
TGTGCCAGCAGCGGGGGGACTAGCGGGAGAGACAATGAGCAGTTCTTC
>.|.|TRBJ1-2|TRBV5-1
CASSFGTNYGYTF
TGCGCCAGCAGCTTTGGGACTAACTATGGCTACACCTTC
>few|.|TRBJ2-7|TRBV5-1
CASSLNDEQYF
TGCGCCAGCAGCTTGAACGACGAGCAGTACTTC
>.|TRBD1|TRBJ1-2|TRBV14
CASSRLNPDRGYGYTF
TGTGCCAGCAGCCGCCTCAACCCGGACAGGGGCTATGGCTACACCTTC
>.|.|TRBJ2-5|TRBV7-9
CASTWGGQETQYF
TGTGCCAGCACCTGGGGCGGTCAAGAGACCCAGTACTTC
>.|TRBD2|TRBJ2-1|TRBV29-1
CSVAFSGINEQFF
TGCAGCGTAGCGTTTAGCGGGATAAATGAGCAGTTCTTC
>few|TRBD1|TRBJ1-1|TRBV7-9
CASSLQGGNTEAFF
TGTGCCAGCAGCTTGCAGGGGGGGAACACTGAAGCTTTCTTT